A selection of T cell receptor beta chains follows, all from one sample in a study of OX40 agonist ivuxolimab in advanced cancers. Profiling relied on immunoSEQ multiplex PCR, and the TCRdb table lists in-frame clones only, not all of them. The sample carries approximately 49,000 clones, 65% to 85% recorded once. The sequenced sample was CD4+ or CD8+ T cells sorted from blood, obtained in a trial of the OX40 agonist ivuxolimab. Receptors originate from an adult with an advanced solid tumor such as melanoma, head and neck, liver or kidney cancer. Both conserved end residues are part of each CDR3. Fields, in order: clone size, D gene, J gene, V gene, CDR3 protein, CDR3 DNA. The D gene is left open where the match is weak. For some rows the clone size is stated as once, few or many, or as a class when expanded; others skip it.

once	.	TRBJ1-1	TRBV5-1	CASRVGGGSTEAFF	TGCGCCAGCAGGGTCGGGGGAGGATCGACTGAAGCTTTCTTT
.	TRBD1	TRBJ1-1	TRBV2	CASSADRGRNTEAFF	TGTGCCAGCAGTGCCGACAGGGGGCGGAACACTGAAGCTTTCTTT
.	.	TRBJ1-5	TRBV6-6	CASRITGLGNQPQHF	TGTGCCAGCAGGATAACAGGGTTGGGCAATCAGCCCCAGCATTTT
.	.	TRBJ2-7	TRBV9	CASSPGVGHREQYF	TGTGCCAGCAGCCCCGGAGTAGGGCATCGCGAGCAGTACTTC
.	.	TRBJ2-1	TRBV30	CAWSDKNEQFF	TGTGCCTGGAGTGATAAGAATGAGCAGTTCTTC
.	.	TRBJ1-6	TRBV11-2	CASRDTGGSSFPLHF	TGTGCCAGCAGGGACACAGGAGGGTCATCGTTCCCCCTCCACTTT
.	.	TRBJ1-4	TRBV18	CASSPQALHRDDSEKLFF	TGTGCCAGCTCACCCCAGGCCCTCCATCGGGATGATAGTGAAAAACTGTTTTTT
.	.	TRBJ2-3	TRBV5-1	CASSLNGQSTDTQYF	TGCGCCAGCAGCTTGAACGGACAGAGCACAGATACGCAGTATTTT
.	.	TRBJ2-7	TRBV5-4	CASSLAQSYEQYF	TGTGCCAGCAGCTTGGCCCAGAGCTACGAGCAGTACTTC
.	TRBD2	TRBJ2-1	TRBV5-8	CASSSRGGGSYNEQFF	TGTGCCAGCAGCTCCCGGGGCGGGGGCTCCTACAATGAGCAGTTCTTC
.	.	TRBJ1-2	TRBV5-1	CASSVQGLYGYTF	TGTGCCAGCAGCGTGCAGGGGCTCTATGGCTACACCTTC
.	.	TRBJ2-3	TRBV30	CAWRGTSIAQYF	TGTGCCTGGAGAGGAACTAGCATTGCGCAGTATTTT
.	TRBD1	TRBJ1-3	TRBV7-8	CASSHRGSTGNTIYF	TGTGCCAGCAGCCACAGGGGGAGTACTGGAAACACCATATATTTT
.	.	TRBJ2-7	TRBV4-1	CASSQEVVGLNTYEQYF	TGCGCCAGCAGCCAAGAGGTCGTTGGACTTAATACCTACGAGCAGTACTTC
.	TRBD2	TRBJ2-1	TRBV7-2	CASRRPKTSGGEGEQFF	TGTGCCAGCAGACGTCCAAAGACTAGCGGGGGTGAGGGTGAGCAGTTCTTC
few	.	TRBJ2-7	TRBV29-1	CSAGESNYEQYF	TGCAGCGCCGGGGAGAGCAACTACGAGCAGTACTTC
.	.	TRBJ2-7	TRBV7-9	CASSAGGGEQYF	TGTGCCAGCAGCGCTGGCGGTGGCGAGCAGTACTTC
once	TRBD1	TRBJ1-1	TRBV6-5	CASSPGQSNTEAFF	TGTGCCAGCAGTCCGGGACAGTCGAACACTGAAGCTTTCTTT
.	TRBD1	TRBJ1-1	TRBV10-3	CAISGDRGDTEAFF	TGTGCCATCAGTGGAGACAGGGGAGACACTGAAGCTTTCTTT
.	.	TRBJ1-5	TRBV19	CASSIDNTYVPQHF	TGTGCCAGTAGTATAGACAACACCTATGTGCCCCAGCATTTT
.	TRBD1	TRBJ1-6	TRBV6-5	CASSRDRGGSPLHF	TGTGCCAGCAGCAGGGACAGGGGGGGTTCACCCCTCCACTTT
.	.	TRBJ2-3	TRBV2	CASSAQLSGGYF	TGTGCCAGCAGTGCCCAACTCTCCGGGGGGTATTTT
.	.	TRBJ2-1	TRBV7-2	CASSLREQFF	TGTGCCAGCAGCTTACGAGAGCAGTTCTTC
once	.	TRBJ2-7	TRBV18	CASSLGDLSIYEQYF	TGTGCCAGCTCCCTAGGGGATCTCTCGATCTACGAGCAGTACTTC
few	.	TRBJ1-2	TRBV12-5	CASGFPPPRTEGYTF	TGTGCTAGTGGTTTCCCCCCACCCAGGACTGAGGGCTACACCTTC
.	TRBD1	TRBJ1-2	TRBV5-6	CASSLGQGNYGYTF	TGTGCCAGCAGCCTAGGACAGGGGAACTATGGCTACACCTTC